This TCR beta chain was obtained from a study of blood T cell repertoires in COVID-19 (dated by TCRdb to about 2020). At the level of the whole study: Collaborator samples came from the United States, Italy and Spain and covered acute and convalescent phases of COVID-19. The material from the prospective study consisted of cDNA or gDNA derived from T cells, B-cell-depleted T cells, or PBMCs. Subjects who had been exposed to COVID-19, were actively infected with it, or had recovered from it provided the deeply sampled blood TCRbeta repertoires that made up the dataset. The repertoires were released in a freely available public database meant as a resource for research on the immune response to SARS-CoV-2. Samples were obtained from the ongoing ImmuneRACE study (first 160 participants) and from 950 to 1,500 subjects provided by 6 global collaborators. Nearly every sample came with metadata listing a de-identified subject ID, COVID-19 status, age in years and sex. Where available, HLA class I and class II types were taken from metadata supplied by the sample provider and were not determined by assay-based typing. Study-wide findings and limitations: Clinical and demographic metadata were provided uncurated, with the amount varying by source and participant.

Trimming leaves V shorter by 5 bases and J shorter by 4 bases, with the junction holding 0 bases beyond the gene matches. Reading the germline V gene (reference sequence) gives CDR1 LNHDA and CDR2 SQIVND. Its CDR3 holds 13 amino acids, cysteine through phenylalanine. Just CDR3 DNA is preserved here, 39 bases in frame from base 1. TCRbeta CDR3 regions were amplified from genomic DNA using the immunoSEQ Assay, a bias-controlled multiplex PCR. As for the authors' bioinformatics: The number of nucleated cells in each sample was estimated from the amplification of reference gene primers within the assay. To quantify the absolute abundance of each unique TCRbeta CDR3 rearrangement, sequence reads were collapsed and filtered. For each sample, productive Simpson clonality was calculated as the square root of Simpson's diversity index across productive rearrangements. The clones in this table, taken by TCRdb from immuneACCESS, are in-frame only. Not every clone is retained; where verified, under half of the shortfall comes from an unresolved V gene, and the cause of the rest is unknown. V, J and clone size were drawn from that table, and D and trimming were deduced from the DNA. This sample has around 160,000 clones in its table, and around nine tenths of those were observed once. The top ten clones comprise about 2% of the sample.

As regards this clone: Its antigen target is currently unknown. Per-base qualities were not stored, and no clone one base away is much larger.

The collaborating institutions used their own protocols to collect whole blood in K2EDTA tubes. For TCRbeta analysis, collaborators shipped samples in one of three forms: frozen whole blood, isolated PBMCs, or DNA extracted from either of those sample types. The chain is encoded by TRBV19 joined to TRBJ2-1, with 9 bases in between that match TRBD1. The specimen was peripheral blood. This TCR was sampled from a human donor in a cohort sampled during active COVID-19. The DNA reads TGTGCCAGTAGTGGACAGGGGTACAATGAGCAGTTCTTC. This is translated as CASSGQGYNEQFF.